The 9 T cell receptor beta chains below come from one sample, sequenced in a study of response to subunit inactivated influenza vaccine. Each CDR3 protein is one row after TCRdb ran MiXCR on the RT-PCR reads. This table has about 480,000 distinct CDR3 sequences, roughly 11% appearing once. Sequenced material: PBMCs from blood, taken about 40 days after vaccination. Receptors were obtained from a man aged 45-65 years who received an inactivated influenza vaccine.

The chain is built from TRBV28 and TRBJ2-7; 7 bases match TRBD1. Germline CDR1 MDHEN, CDR2 SYDVKM. The V segment lost 5 bases and the J segment 3 bases; nucleotides outside the gene matches: 10. The CDR3 is 15 amino acids. This CDR3 reads CASSRNRGSNYEQYF. The CDR3, as DNA: TGTGCCAGCAGTCGTAACAGGGGTTCCAACTACGAGCAGTACTTC.

This clonotype has just a few counts. The chain combines TRBV7-8 with TRBJ2-7; no clear D. The CDR3 extends over 11 amino acids. The germline V gene encodes CDR1 SGHVS and CDR2 FQNEAQ. The V gene lost 4 bases and the J gene lost 7 bases, with 8 bases spanning the gap. The CDR3 DNA follows: TGTGCCAGCAGCTCCCCCGTGGAGCAGTACTTC. Amino acids: CASSSPVEQYF.

This clonotype was observed a handful of times. This chain joins TRBV29-1 and TRBJ2-2, with 9 bases lining up with TRBD1. Germline CDR1 is SQVTM and CDR2 is ANQGSEA. This CDR3 has 12 amino acids. Here the CDR3 reads CAGGQGNGELFF. The DNA for the CDR3 is TGCGCCGGGGGACAGGGAAACGGGGAGCTGTTTTTT.

This clonotype was observed a handful of times. This rearrangement joins TRBV7-2 to TRBJ1-1; D unresolved. This CDR3 has 13 amino acids. The V end lost 4 bases, the J end lost 4 bases, and 10 bases lay between the germline ends. The germline V gene has CDR1 SGHTA and CDR2 FQGNSA. This CDR3 is CASSSHLGTEAFF. The CDR3 bases are TGTGCCAGCAGCTCCCATCTGGGCACTGAAGCTTTCTTT.

This clonotype was observed many times. The genes are TRBV12-3 or TRBV12-4 and TRBJ2-1; a weak D match, TRBD1 (5 bases). V lost 7 bases and J 6 bases, leaving 19 bases between the germline ends. The CDR3 consists of 15 residues. CDR3: CASKLPPLQGNEQFF. CDR3 coding DNA: TGTGCCAGCAAGTTACCGCCCCTCCAGGGCAATGAGCAGTTCTTC.

V and J are TRBV5-1 and TRBJ2-2, with TRBD1 matching 12 bases. Germline V gene lookup returns CDR1 SGHRS and CDR2 YFSETQ. The CDR3 extends over 17 amino acids. V shed 3 bases, J shed 5 bases, and the junction held 8 bases outside the gene matches. CDR3 in DNA: TGCGCCAGCAGCTCAGCCGGGACAGGGGGCCCAACCGGGGAGCTGTTTTTT. This codes for CASSSAGTGGPTGELFF.

V is TRBV7-9 and J is TRBJ2-2; TRBD2 matches 7 bases. CDR3 length: 16 amino acids. J gave up 1 base and V 5 bases, and 7 bases lay outside the gene matches. Germline CDR1 SEHNR, CDR2 FQNEAQ (reference sequence). The CDR3 here is CASSPFTSENTGELFF. In DNA form, the CDR3 reads TGTGCCAGCAGCCCCTTTACTAGCGAGAACACCGGGGAGCTGTTTTTT. The full variable domain, with the rest looked up from reference TRBV7-9 and TRBJ2-2, is DTGVSQNPRHKITKRGQNVTFRCDPISEHNRLYWYRQTLGQGPEFLTYFQNEAQLEKSRLLSDRFSAERPKGSFSTLEIQRTEQGDSAMYLCASSPFTSENTGELFFGEGSRLTVL.

The chain carries TRBV20-1 and TRBJ1-5, with 7 bases fitting TRBD1. J lost 6 bases, V lost 1 base, and 6 bases had no gene match. The germline V gene has CDR1 DFQATT and CDR2 SNEGSKA (reference sequence). The CDR3 contains 14 residues. CDR3 sequence: CSARGQGAGQPQHF. Here the CDR3 DNA reads TGCAGTGCTAGAGGACAGGGAGCGGGTCAGCCCCAGCATTTT.

This chain joins TRBV10-2 and TRBJ2-4; TRBD2 matches at 10 bases. The germline CDR1 and CDR2 sequences are WSHSY and SAAADI. The CDR3 spans 16 residues. J lost 4 bases, V lost 1 base, and 4 bases had no gene match. The CDR3 region has the DNA TGCGCCAGCAGTGAGTTAGGACTAGCGGAAAAAAACATTCAGTACTTC. It encodes CASSELGLAEKNIQYF.